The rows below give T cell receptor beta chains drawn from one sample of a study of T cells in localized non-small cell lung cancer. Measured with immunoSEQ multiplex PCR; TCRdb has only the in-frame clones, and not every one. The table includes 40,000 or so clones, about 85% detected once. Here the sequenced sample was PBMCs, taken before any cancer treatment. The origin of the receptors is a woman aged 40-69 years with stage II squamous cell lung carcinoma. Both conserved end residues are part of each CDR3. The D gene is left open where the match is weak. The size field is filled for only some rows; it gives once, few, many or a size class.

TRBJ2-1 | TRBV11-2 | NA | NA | CASSSDSGFGDEQFF | TGTGCCAGCAGCTCGGACTCCGGGTTTGGAGATGAGCAGTTCTTC
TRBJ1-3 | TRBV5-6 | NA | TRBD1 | CASSPLDRDSGNTIYF | TGTGCCAGCAGCCCGCTCGACAGGGACTCTGGAAACACCATATATTTT
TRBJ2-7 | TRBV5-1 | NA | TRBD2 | CASGTSSNEQYF | TGCGCCAGCGGGACTAGCTCAAACGAGCAGTACTTC
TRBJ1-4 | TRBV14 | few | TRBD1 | CASSPGGKLFF | TGTGCCAGCAGCCCAGGGGGGAAACTGTTTTTT
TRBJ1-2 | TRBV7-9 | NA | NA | CASSLDGQLYGYTF | TGTGCCAGCAGCTTAGACGGGCAGCTCTATGGCTACACCTTC
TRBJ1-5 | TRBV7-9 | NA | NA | CASSWQDQPQHF | TGTGCCAGCAGTTGGCAGGATCAGCCCCAGCATTTT
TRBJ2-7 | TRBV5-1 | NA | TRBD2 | CASRRVAGDYEQYF | TGCGCCAGCCGGAGGGTAGCGGGAGACTACGAGCAGTACTTC
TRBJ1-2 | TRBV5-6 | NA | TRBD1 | CASSLPIEGGLDGYTF | TGTGCCAGCAGCTTGCCGATAGAAGGGGGCTTGGATGGCTACACCTTC
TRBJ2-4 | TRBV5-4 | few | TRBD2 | CASTLAGPLAKNIQYF | TGTGCCAGCACCCTAGCGGGGCCCTTAGCCAAAAACATTCAGTACTTC
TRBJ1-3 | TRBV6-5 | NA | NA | CASSYTALSGNTIYF | TGTGCCAGCAGTTACACAGCTCTCTCTGGAAACACCATATATTTT
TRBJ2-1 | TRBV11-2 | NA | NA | CASSLGRSTYNEQFF | TGTGCCAGCAGCTTAGGCCGGTCAACCTACAATGAGCAGTTCTTC
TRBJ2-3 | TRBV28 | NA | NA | CASSTNTDTQYF | TGTGCCAGCAGTACAAACACAGATACGCAGTATTTT
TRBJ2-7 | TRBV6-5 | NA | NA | CASRSYRDSYEQYF | TGTGCCAGCAGATCTTACAGGGACTCCTACGAGCAGTACTTC
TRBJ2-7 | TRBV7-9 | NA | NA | CASTQTGTTTYEQYF | TGTGCCAGCACCCAAACAGGGACAACAACCTACGAGCAGTACTTC
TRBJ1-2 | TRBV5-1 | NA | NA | CASSITGFEGGYTF | TGCGCCAGCTCAATTACAGGGTTTGAGGGTGGCTACACCTTC
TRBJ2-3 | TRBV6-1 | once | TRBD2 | CASSEQGTIGTDTQYF | TGTGCCAGCAGTGAACAAGGGACTATCGGTACAGATACGCAGTATTTT
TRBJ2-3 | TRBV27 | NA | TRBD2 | CASGPTAGLAGVTDTQYF | TGTGCCAGCGGTCCCACCGCAGGACTAGCGGGAGTCACAGATACGCAGTATTTT
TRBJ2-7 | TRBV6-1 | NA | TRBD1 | CASSEDRGSYEQYF | TGTGCCAGCAGTGAAGACAGGGGGTCCTACGAGCAGTACTTC
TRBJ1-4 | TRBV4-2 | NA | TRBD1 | CASSQEIMVDRAVTLFF | TGTGCCAGCAGCCAAGAAATAATGGTCGACAGGGCGGTAACACTGTTTTTT
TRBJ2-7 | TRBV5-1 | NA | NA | CASSFLSQASYEQYF | TGCGCCAGCAGTTTCCTTTCCCAGGCCTCCTACGAGCAGTACTTC
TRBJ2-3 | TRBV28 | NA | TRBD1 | CASSFPGQGDTDTQYF | TGTGCCAGCAGTTTCCCAGGACAGGGGGACACAGATACGCAGTATTTT
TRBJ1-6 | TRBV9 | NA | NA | CASSVRGAGNSPLHF | TGTGCCAGCAGCGTACGGGGAGCAGGTAATTCACCCCTCCACTTT
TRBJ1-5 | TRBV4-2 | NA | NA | CASSQEFRANQPQHF | TGTGCCAGCAGCCAAGAATTCAGGGCCAATCAGCCCCAGCATTTT
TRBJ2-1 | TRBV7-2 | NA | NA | CASSLARVAEQFF | TGTGCCAGCAGCTTAGCTAGAGTTGCGGAGCAGTTCTTC
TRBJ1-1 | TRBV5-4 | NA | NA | CASSLGGNTEAFF | TGTGCCAGCAGCTTGGGGGGTAACACTGAAGCTTTCTTT
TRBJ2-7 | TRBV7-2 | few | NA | CASSPQGLPLGGQYF | TGTGCCAGCAGCCCACAGGGATTACCCCTCGGGGGGCAGTACTTC
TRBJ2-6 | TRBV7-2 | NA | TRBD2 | CASRDDSGRAPGANVLTF | TGTGCCAGCAGGGATGATAGCGGGAGGGCCCCTGGGGCCAACGTCCTGACTTTC
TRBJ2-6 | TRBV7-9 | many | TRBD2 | CASEASGTLFSGANVLTF | TGTGCCAGCGAGGCTAGCGGGACTCTTTTCTCTGGGGCCAACGTCCTGACTTTC
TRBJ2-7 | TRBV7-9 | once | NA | CASSEEGHEQYF | TGTGCCAGCAGCGAGGAAGGCCACGAGCAGTACTTC
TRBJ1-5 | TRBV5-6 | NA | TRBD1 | CASSLQISGQGFGQPQHF | TGTGCCAGCAGCTTGCAAATTTCTGGACAGGGGTTCGGCCAGCCCCAGCATTTT
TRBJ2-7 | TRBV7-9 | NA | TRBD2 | CASSLSGLAGVGQYF | TGTGCCAGCAGCTTAAGCGGTCTAGCGGGAGTTGGGCAGTACTTC
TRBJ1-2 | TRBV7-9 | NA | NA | CASSPYPGSYGYTF | TGTGCCAGCAGCCCTTATCCCGGCAGCTATGGCTACACCTTC